This entry lists 10 T cell receptor beta chains sequenced from one sample in a study of post-analysis software for immune sequencing data (dated by TCRdb to 2013 to 2016). Study-wide findings and limitations: Patients showed significantly higher frequencies than controls for about 5 TRBV segments, among them TRBV5-6, TRBV5-1 and TRBV20-1.

For these receptors, no antigen is known. The library was obtained by PCR. Sequencing instrument: Illumina HiSeq 2500. To reduce PCR and sequencing biases, unique molecular identifiers were built into the TCR beta cDNA libraries. The public reads were reanalyzed by TCRdb: fastp trimming at Q25, MiXCR alignment, in-frame beta chains only. A single entry per CDR3 protein holds the most common genes and DNA from its merged rows. The sample contains hundreds of thousands of distinct CDR3 sequences, 44% of them found a single time. The ten largest clones represent 1.5% to 2% of the sample. The material sequenced was blood. These receptors were collected from a girl aged 10-17 years with multiple sclerosis.

This clonotype was seen a handful of times. V and J are TRBV5-1 and TRBJ2-5; TRBD1 aligns across 8 bases. CDR3 size: 14 residues. Trimming cost V 6 bases and J 2 bases; bases outside gene matches: 6. Germline loops: CDR1 SGHRS, CDR2 YFSETQ. The CDR3 loop is CASMQGAGQETQYF. CDR3 DNA sequence: TGCGCCAGCATGCAGGGGGCAGGTCAAGAGACCCAGTACTTC. The entire variable domain, with the rest obtained from reference TRBV5-1 and TRBJ2-5, is as follows: KAGVTQTPRYLIKTRGQQVTLSCSPISGHRSVSWYQQTPGQGLQFLFEYFSETQRNKGNFPGRFSGRQFSNSRSEMNVSTLELGDSALYLCASMQGAGQETQYFGPGTRLLVL.

This clonotype was picked up a small number of times. The chain links TRBV10-3 to TRBJ1-6; 7 positions agree with TRBD1. CDR3 length equals 15 residues. CDR1 is ENHRY, CDR2 SYGVKD, per germline. The trim removed 0 bases at V and 8 bases at J, leaving 4 bases unmatched. CDR3 in DNA: TGTGCCATCAGTGAGTCGAACCAGGGGGATTCACCCCTCCACTTT. Its protein product is CAISESNQGDSPLHF.

This clonotype was seen a handful of times. CDR3 bases: TGCGCCAGCAGCTTGCTGACGACAGGTTCGAACGAGCAGTACTTC. Translation gives CASSLLTTGSNEQYF. J is TRBJ2-7 and V is TRBV5-1; D possibly corresponds to TRBD1 (6 bases). This CDR3 has 15 residues. Trimming took 1 base from V and 5 from J, leaving 16 bases between them. The germline V gene encodes CDR1 SGHRS and CDR2 YFSETQ.

The chain recombines TRBV12-3 or TRBV12-4 with TRBJ1-1, with no clear D. The CDR3 runs to 13 residues. Trimming took 6 bases from V and 5 from J, leaving 13 bases between them. The CDR3 loop reads CASRPAAQTEAFF. CDR3 coding DNA: TGTGCCAGCAGGCCAGCCGCACAAACTGAAGCTTTCTTT.

V usage is TRBV6-2 or TRBV6-3 and J usage is TRBJ2-1; no reliable D call. V lost 2 bases and J lost 5, with 10 bases in between. CDR3 length equals 14 residues. Germline V gene data show CDR1 as MNHEY and CDR2 as SVGEGT. DNA of the CDR3: TGTGCCAGCAGTTACGGCGTACCCCACAATGAGCAGTTCTTC. It specifies CASSYGVPHNEQFF.

About this clonotype: The CDR3 ends on some other residue instead of the conserved phenylalanine or tryptophan, so this is likely a read error. The chain couples TRBV7-8 to TRBJ2-1, with D hard to call. The CDR3 extends over 16 amino acids. Germline CDR1 and CDR2: SGHVS and FQNEAQ. V lost 7 bases to trimming and J lost 3 bases, with 19 bases between them. The CDR3: CASTDNYATSYNEQFL. CDR3 nucleotide sequence: TGTGCCAGCACCGACAATTACGCGACCAGCTACAATGAGCAGTTCCTC.

This clonotype has just a few counts. The chain carries TRBV6-1 and TRBJ2-7, with 9 nucleotides matching TRBD1. Germline V lookup: CDR1 MNHNS, CDR2 SASEGT. The CDR3 loop spans 17 amino acids. After removal of 5 bases from V and 2 bases from J, the junction contained 13 bases not matched to a gene. The CDR3 region is CASSPIDRGRPPYEQYF. For the CDR3, the DNA is TGTGCCAGCAGTCCCATCGACAGGGGGAGACCCCCCTACGAGCAGTACTTC.

The chain is built from TRBV7-9 and TRBJ2-3; 13 bases fit TRBD2. The CDR3 length is 16 residues. Germline CDR1 is SEHNR and CDR2 is FQNEAQ (reference sequence). V was pared by 5 bases and J by 4 bases, with 6 bases of the junction left unmatched. CDR3 sequence reads: CASSPGTSGTPDTQYF. In DNA, the CDR3 is TGTGCCAGCAGCCCGGGGACTAGCGGGACACCAGATACGCAGTATTTT.

This sequence joins TRBV5-5 and TRBJ1-2; a weak D match, TRBD1 (6 bases). CDR3 length equals 14 residues. Trimming left V 6 bases short and J 2 bases short, with 14 bases between. CDR1 and CDR2 (germline): SGHKS, YYEKEE (reference sequence). CDR3 DNA sequence: TGTGCCAGCAAGCTTCAACAGGGAAACTATGGCTACACCTTC. Translation gives CASKLQQGNYGYTF.

Comment on this clonotype: A much larger clone lies a single base off, so this may be a read error. The chain employs TRBV5-1 and TRBJ2-3; D may be TRBD1 (6 bases). The CDR3 runs to 16 residues. V was trimmed by 6 bases and J by 3 bases, leaving 20 bases between them. Germline assignment: CDR1 SGHRS and CDR2 YFSETQ. The CDR3 bases are TGCGCCAGCACAATACCGCAGAGGGGGAAGACAGATACGCAGTATTTT. It encodes CASTIPQRGKTDTQYF.